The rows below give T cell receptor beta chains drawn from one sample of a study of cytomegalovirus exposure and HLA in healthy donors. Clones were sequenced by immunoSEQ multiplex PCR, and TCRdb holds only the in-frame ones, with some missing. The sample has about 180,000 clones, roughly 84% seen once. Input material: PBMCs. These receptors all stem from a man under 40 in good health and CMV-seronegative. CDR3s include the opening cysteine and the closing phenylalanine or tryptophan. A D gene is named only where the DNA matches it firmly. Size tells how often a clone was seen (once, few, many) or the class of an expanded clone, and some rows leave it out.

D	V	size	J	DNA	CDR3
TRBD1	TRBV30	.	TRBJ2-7	TGTGCCTGGAGAACGACAGGGGACCCCTACGAGCAGTACTTC	CAWRTTGDPYEQYF
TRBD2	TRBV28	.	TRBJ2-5	TGTGCCAGCGGGACTAGCGGGAGGGGTGGGGAGACCCAGTACTTC	CASGTSGRGGETQYF
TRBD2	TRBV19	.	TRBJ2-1	TGTGCCAGTAGTATCCGGATAGCGGGAGGGCCTAGAAATGAGCAGTTCTTC	CASSIRIAGGPRNEQFF
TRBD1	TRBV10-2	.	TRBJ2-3	TGCGCCAGCAGCGAACCGGGACAGGGATCAAATACGCAGTATTTT	CASSEPGQGSNTQYF
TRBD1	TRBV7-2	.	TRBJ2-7	TGTGCCAGCAGCCACCGGACAGGGGGGTGGAGTCCCTACGAGCAGTACTTC	CASSHRTGGWSPYEQYF
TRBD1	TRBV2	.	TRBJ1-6	TGTGCCAGCAGTGTTGGACAGGGGGAGAGGTCACCCCTCCACTTT	CASSVGQGERSPLHF
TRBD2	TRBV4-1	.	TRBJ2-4	TGCGCCAGCAGCCAAGTACCAACTTTTGGACTAGCAGAAAACATTCAGTACTTC	CASSQVPTFGLAENIQYF
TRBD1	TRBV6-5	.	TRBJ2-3	TGTGCCAGCAGGGGGCCGGGACAGGGCACCGATACGCAGTATTTT	CASRGPGQGTDTQYF
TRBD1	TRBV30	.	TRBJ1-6	TGTGCCTGGAGTTGGCAGGGGGATAATTCACCCCTCCACTTT	CAWSWQGDNSPLHF
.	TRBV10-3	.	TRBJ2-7	TGTGCCATCAGTGAGTCGGACAGCTCCTACGAGCAGTACTTC	CAISESDSSYEQYF
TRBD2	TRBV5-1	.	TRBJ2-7	TGCGCCAGCAGCACGACAGAGGCGGGGGGCTACGAGCAGTACTTC	CASSTTEAGGYEQYF
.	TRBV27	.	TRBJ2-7	TGTGCCAGCAGTTTAGGTACGACGGGGAAGTACGAGCAGTACTTC	CASSLGTTGKYEQYF
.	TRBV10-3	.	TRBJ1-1	TGTGCCATCAGTGAGAGGGAGGGGACGAACACTGAAGCTTTCTTT	CAISEREGTNTEAFF
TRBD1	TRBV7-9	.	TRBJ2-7	TGTGCCAGCAGCCCAGGGGGCGCATCCTACGAGCAGTACTTC	CASSPGGASYEQYF
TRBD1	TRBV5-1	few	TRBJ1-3	TGCGCCAGCACGGGGGACAGGGGCTCTGGAAACACCATATATTTT	CASTGDRGSGNTIYF
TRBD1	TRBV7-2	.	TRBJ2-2	TGTGCCAGCAGCTTAATAGCGTTTGCAGGGGGAATCACCGGGGAGCTGTTTTTT	CASSLIAFAGGITGELFF
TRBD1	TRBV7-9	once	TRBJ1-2	TGTTCCAGCAGCCGACCCGACAGGGAAGCTAGATACAACTATGGCTACACCTTC	CSSSRPDREARYNYGYTF
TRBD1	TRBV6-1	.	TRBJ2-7	TGTGCCAGCAGTTGGGACAGTGGCTACGAGCAGTACTTC	CASSWDSGYEQYF
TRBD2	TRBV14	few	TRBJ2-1	TGTGCCAGCAGCCTAAGGCGGGGTCTAGCGGGACCGTACAATGAGCAGTTCTTC	CASSLRRGLAGPYNEQFF
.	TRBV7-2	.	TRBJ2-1	TGTGCCAGCAGCTTAGGACAGTGGGCCTACAATGAGCAGTTCTTC	CASSLGQWAYNEQFF
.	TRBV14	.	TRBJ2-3	TGTGCCAGCAGCAGGGGCGGGGTGGTCACAGATACGCAGTATTTT	CASSRGGVVTDTQYF
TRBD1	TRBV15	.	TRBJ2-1	TGTGCCACCAGCAGACCGGGACAGGGAGTCAATGAGCAGTTCTTC	CATSRPGQGVNEQFF
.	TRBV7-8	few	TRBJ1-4	TGTGCCAGCAGCTCTAGCGTTCGGTCACTTGTAGGTGAAAAACTGTTTTTT	CASSSSVRSLVGEKLFF
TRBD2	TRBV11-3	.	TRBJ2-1	TGTGCCAGCAGCTTTCCTAGCGGGAGTCGATCCTACAATGAGCAGTTCTTC	CASSFPSGSRSYNEQFF
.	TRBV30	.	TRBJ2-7	TGTGCCTGGAGTGTAACGGGGAACAGCGAGCAGTACTTC	CAWSVTGNSEQYF
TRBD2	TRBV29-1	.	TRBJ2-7	TGCAGCGCTCGGACTAGCGGGAGCGGTGGCGAGCAGTACTTC	CSARTSGSGGEQYF
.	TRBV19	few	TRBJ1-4	TGTGCCAGTAGTATGGGCAGGGGTACGGGATCGGGTGAAAAACTGTTTTTT	CASSMGRGTGSGEKLFF
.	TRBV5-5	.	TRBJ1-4	TGTGCCAGCAGCTTAGGAGGGGAAGGTGAAAAACTGTTTTTT	CASSLGGEGEKLFF
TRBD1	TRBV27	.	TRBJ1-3	TGTGCCAGCAGCCCCCAGGGGGCCGTTCTAAACACCATATATTTT	CASSPQGAVLNTIYF
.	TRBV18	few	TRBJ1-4	TGTGCCAGCTCACCTCCTGGAGACAGTGAAAAACTGTTTTTT	CASSPPGDSEKLFF
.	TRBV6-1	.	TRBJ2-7	TGTGCCAGCAGTGAATGGAGGGTCCCTGGGGGCGAGCAGTACTTC	CASSEWRVPGGEQYF
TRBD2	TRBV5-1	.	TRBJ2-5	TGCGCCAGCAGCTTGATTTCTAGCGGAATCGCCCAGTACTTC	CASSLISSGIAQYF
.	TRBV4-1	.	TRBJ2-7	TGCGCCAGCAGCCATCGAGGGACAAGCTACGAGCAGTACTTC	CASSHRGTSYEQYF
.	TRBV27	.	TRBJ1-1	TGTGCCAGCAGTCCCCGCGGAGGGTTTTTGGCTGAAGCTTTCTTT	CASSPRGGFLAEAFF
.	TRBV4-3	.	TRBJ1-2	TGCGCCAGCAGCCAAGAGACACTTTCTAACTATGGCTACACCTTC	CASSQETLSNYGYTF
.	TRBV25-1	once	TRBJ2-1	TGTGCCAGCAGTGAAAAGGGGGAATACAATGAGCAGTTCTTC	CASSEKGEYNEQFF
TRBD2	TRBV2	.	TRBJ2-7	TGTGCCAGCAACAGACTAGCGGGACGGTCCCTCGGCGAGCAGTACTTC	CASNRLAGRSLGEQYF
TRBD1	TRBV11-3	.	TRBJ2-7	TGTGCCAGCAGCTTAACAGGGGGCCCCACCTACGAGCAGTACTTC	CASSLTGGPTYEQYF
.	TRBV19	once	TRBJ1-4	TGTGCCAGTAACGAAGGGGCTAATGAAAAACTGTTTTTT	CASNEGANEKLFF
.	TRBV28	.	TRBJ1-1	TGTGCCAGCAGTTCACACCTGGGCTCCCTAGAAGCTTTCTTT	CASSSHLGSLEAFF
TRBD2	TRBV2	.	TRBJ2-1	TGTGCCAGCAGGATAGGACTAGCGGGTTTCAAATCGAAGCAGTTCTTC	CASRIGLAGFKSKQFF
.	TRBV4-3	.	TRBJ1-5	TGCGCCAGCAGCCAAGATCATAAGGGGCAAGACAATCAGCCCCAGCATTTT	CASSQDHKGQDNQPQHF
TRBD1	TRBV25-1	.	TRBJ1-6	TGTGCCAGCAGTCTGTCACGGGACAGAAGTTCACCCCTCCACTTT	CASSLSRDRSSPLHF
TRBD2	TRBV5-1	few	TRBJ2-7	TGCGCCAGCAGCTTGGGACTAGCGGATATTTACGAGCAGTACTTC	CASSLGLADIYEQYF
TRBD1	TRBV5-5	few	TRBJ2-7	TGTGCCAGCAGCTATACAGGGGTCTACGAGCAGTACTTC	CASSYTGVYEQYF
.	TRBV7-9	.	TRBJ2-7	TGTGCCAGCAGCCCACTACTTAGGGACATCAGGACGTACGAGCAGTACTTC	CASSPLLRDIRTYEQYF
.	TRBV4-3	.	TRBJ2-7	TGCGCCAGCAGCCAAGCGGTAGGGGCCTACGAGCAGTACTTC	CASSQAVGAYEQYF
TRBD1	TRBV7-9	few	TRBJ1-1	TGTGCCAGCAGCAGGACAGGCGACCTCGGGATGAACACTGAAGCTTTCTTT	CASSRTGDLGMNTEAFF
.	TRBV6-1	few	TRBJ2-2	TGTGCCAGCAGTGAAGCGCGAGGGAACACCGGGGAGCTGTTTTTT	CASSEARGNTGELFF
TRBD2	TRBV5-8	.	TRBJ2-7	TGTGCCAGCAGCTTGGGGGTAGCGGGAGTCTACGAGCAGTACTTC	CASSLGVAGVYEQYF
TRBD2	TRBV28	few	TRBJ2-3	TGTGCCAGCAGTTTAGGACTAGCCGCAGATACGCAGTATTTT	CASSLGLAADTQYF
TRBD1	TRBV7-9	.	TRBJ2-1	TGTGCCAGCAGCTTCCTAGGACAGGAAAAAAATGAGCAGTTCTTC	CASSFLGQEKNEQFF
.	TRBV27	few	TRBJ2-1	TGTGCCAGCAGTCTCCTCGGGACAACAAATGAGCAGTTCTTC	CASSLLGTTNEQFF
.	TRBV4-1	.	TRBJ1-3	TGCGCCAGCAGCCAAGATGGGGGGGGTTCAGGAAACACCATATATTTT	CASSQDGGGSGNTIYF